The 31 T cell receptor beta chains below all came from one sample that was sequenced in a study of OX40 agonist ivuxolimab in advanced cancers. Data came from immunoSEQ multiplex PCR; TCRdb stores just in-frame clones and leaves some out. The table includes approximately 40,000 clones, about 91% detected once. Here the sequenced sample was CD4+ or CD8+ T cells sorted from blood, taken in a trial of the OX40 agonist ivuxolimab. The receptors originated from an adult with an advanced solid tumor such as melanoma, head and neck, liver or kidney cancer.

The chain is built from TRBV9 and TRBJ1-4; D is perhaps TRBD1 (6 bases). Germline V lookup: CDR1 SGDLS, CDR2 YYNGEE. V was trimmed by 0 bases and J by 4 bases, leaving 7 bases between them. The CDR3 runs to 14 residues. DNA for the CDR3: TGTGCCAGCAGCGTAGGGACAGATAATGAAAAACTGTTTTTT. This encodes CASSVGTDNEKLFF.

As regards this clone: One junction end does not reproduce the germline sequence, and a read error may be involved. The rearrangement links TRBV30 to TRBJ1-5, with D maybe TRBD1 (6 bases). Germline values: CDR1 GTSNPN, CDR2 SVGIG (reference sequence). The CDR3 length is 15 residues. The CDR3 is CAGSTPMAGEQPQHF. CDR3 nucleotide sequence: TGTGCCGGGAGTACACCCATGGCAGGGGAACAGCCCCAGCATTTT.

The chain links TRBV7-8 to TRBJ2-5, with D maybe TRBD1 (6 bases). CDR3 size: 16 residues. The V end was cut by 1 base, the J end by 1 base, with 13 bases between. Germline V CDR1 and CDR2: SGHVS, FQNEAQ. CDR3 protein: CASSLVGRGSQETQYF. The CDR3 DNA follows: TGTGCCAGCAGCTTAGTCGGCAGGGGATCCCAAGAGACCCAGTACTTC. The full variable domain, completed using reference TRBV7-8 and TRBJ2-5, is GAGVSQSPRYKVAKRGQDVALRCDPISGHVSLFWYQQALGQGPEFLTYFQNEAQLDKSGLPSDRFFAERPEGSVSTLKIQRTQQEDSAVYLCASSLVGRGSQETQYFGPGTRLLVL.

The V gene is TRBV12-5, the J gene TRBJ2-7, with D uncertain. The germline V gene encodes CDR1 LGHNT and CDR2 FRNRAP. V dropped 5 bases and J dropped 4 bases, with 12 bases sitting between them. CDR3 length: 13 amino acids. CDR3: CASGPFLGYEQYF. The CDR3 nucleotides read TGTGCTAGTGGTCCTTTCTTAGGGTACGAGCAGTACTTC. Using reference TRBV12-5 and TRBJ2-7 for the parts outside the CDR3, the full variable domain is DARVTQTPRHKVTEMGQEVTMRCQPILGHNTVFWYRQTMMQGLELLAYFRNRAPLDDSGMPKDRFSAEMPDATLATLKIQPSEPRDSAVYFCASGPFLGYEQYFGPGTRLTVT.

This clone is medium-sized (0.01 to 0.1%). The same CDR3 is also encoded by other DNA sequences in this sample. This sequence joins TRBV4-2 and TRBJ2-7, with 10 nucleotides matching TRBD2. Trimming cost V 3 bases and J 4 bases; bases outside gene matches: 6. CDR3 length: 15 amino acids. Germline V gene sequence: CDR1 LGHNA, CDR2 YNFKEQ. The CDR3 loop is CASSQDRTSGYEQYF. CDR3 nucleotides: TGTGCCAGCAGCCAGGATCGGACTAGCGGATACGAGCAGTACTTC.

The chain is built from TRBV9 and TRBJ2-5; 7 positions match TRBD2. There are 15 residues in the CDR3. The junction had 10 bases not matched to a gene; V was cut back by 4 bases and J by 4 bases. CDR1 is SGDLS and CDR2 is YYNGEE in the germline V gene. CDR3 in DNA: TGTGCCAGCAGCCCCCACGCGGGAGCGGGAGAGACCCAGTACTTC. Protein: CASSPHAGAGETQYF.

The chain uses TRBV7-3 and TRBJ2-3, with 7 bases identical to TRBD2. CDR3 length: 15 residues. Trimming took 2 bases from V and 1 from J; bases not matched to a gene: 3. Germline values: CDR1 SGHTA, CDR2 FQGTGA. The CDR3 region is CASSLLAGGTDTQYF. CDR3 coding DNA: TGTGCCAGCAGCTTATTAGCGGGTGGCACAGATACGCAGTATTTT.

V and J are TRBV7-3 and TRBJ2-1, with 9 positions matching TRBD2. J was trimmed by 9 bases and V by 2 bases; bases with no gene match: 5. The CDR3 is 14 residues long. CDR1 and CDR2 from the germline V gene are SGHTA and FQGTGA. The CDR3 protein is CASSLVSSGTEQFF. The CDR3 nucleotides read TGTGCCAGCAGCTTAGTGTCTAGCGGGACTGAGCAGTTCTTC.

The chain couples TRBV21-1 to TRBJ2-7; the table assigns TRBD2, which was not confirmed against the DNA. TRBV21-1 is reported as a pseudogene. This CDR3 is built from 16 residues. CDR3 DNA: TGTGCCAGCAGCAGTGGGACTAGCGCTGAAACCTACGAGCAGTACTTC. The encoded protein is CASSSGTSAETYEQYF.

This clone is a singleton in its sample. V gene TRBV6-5 combines with J gene TRBJ1-5; D is unclear. The germline CDR1 and CDR2 sequences are MNHEY and SVGAGI. Trimming stripped 0 bases from V and 4 bases from J, with 4 bases between. This CDR3 is built from 13 residues. CDR3 in amino acids: CASSYSRNQPQHF. Written as DNA, the CDR3 is TGTGCCAGCAGTTACTCGAGGAATCAGCCCCAGCATTTT.

V usage is TRBV6-5 and J usage is TRBJ2-7; 9 bases are a match to TRBD2. The CDR3 is 15 residues long. The V segment lost 0 bases and the J segment 1 base; nucleotides outside the gene matches: 1. Germline V lookup: CDR1 MNHEY, CDR2 SVGAGI. The CDR3 sequence: CASSYSSGSSYEQYF. The CDR3 DNA sequence: TGTGCCAGCAGTTACTCTAGCGGGAGTTCCTACGAGCAGTACTTC.

The CDR3 region is CASSDWSRTDTQYF. CDR3 in DNA: TGTGCCAGCAGCGACTGGTCCCGCACAGATACGCAGTATTTT. This chain joins TRBV7-3 and TRBJ2-3; D is unclear. CDR3 length: 14 residues. With 5 bases removed from V and 1 base from J, the gap between germline ends came to 10 bases. Germline CDR1 SGHTA, CDR2 FQGTGA.

The CDR3 region has the DNA TGTGCCACCCAGGACAGGGCTTGGGGGAATGAGCAGTTCTTC. Translating it yields CATQDRAWGNEQFF. V usage is TRBV19 and J usage is TRBJ2-1; 8 nucleotides align to TRBD1. The CDR3 is 14 residues long. The V gene end was trimmed by 10 bases and the J gene end by 7 bases; junction bases not matched to a gene: 12. CDR1 and CDR2 (germline): LNHDA, SQIVND (reference sequence).

J is TRBJ2-1 and V is TRBV2; TRBD2 agrees at 13 bases. V trimming: 9 bases; J trimming: 4 bases; junction bases outside the gene matches: 6. The CDR3 runs 15 residues. The germline V gene encodes CDR1 SNHLY and CDR2 FYNNEI. For the CDR3, the DNA is TGTGCCAGTGGGACTAGCGGGATTAAGTACAATGAGCAGTTCTTC. This encodes CASGTSGIKYNEQFF. The whole variable domain, filled in from reference TRBV2 and TRBJ2-1, reads EPEVTQTPSHQVTQMGQEVILRCVPISNHLYFYWYRQILGQKVEFLVSFYNNEISEKSEIFDDQFSVERPDGSNFTLKIRSTKLEDSAMYFCASGTSGIKYNEQFFGPGTRLTVL.

The genes are TRBV28 and TRBJ2-5, with TRBD2 as a possible D gene (6 bases). Trimming pared 3 bases from V and 2 bases from J, leaving 10 bases between. Germline V gives CDR1 MDHEN, CDR2 SYDVKM. The CDR3 loop spans 14 amino acids. The CDR3 coding sequence is TGTGCCAGCAGTTTTTTGGCGGGACAAGAGACCCAGTACTTC. This encodes CASSFLAGQETQYF.

This chain uses TRBV2 with TRBJ2-1, with D perhaps matching TRBD2 (5 bases). This CDR3 has 15 residues. V lost 3 bases and J lost 0, with 9 bases in between. Germline CDR1 reads SNHLY; CDR2 reads FYNNEI. CDR3 sequence: CASSDGGGSYNEQFF. For the CDR3, the DNA is TGTGCCAGCAGTGACGGCGGAGGCTCCTACAATGAGCAGTTCTTC.

The V and J genes are TRBV7-3 and TRBJ2-1, with TRBD2 identical over 14 bases. V lost 4 bases to trimming and J lost 4 bases; unmatched junction nucleotides: 12. The CDR3 covers 19 residues. Germline V lookup: CDR1 SGHTA, CDR2 FQGTGA. The CDR3 DNA sequence: TGTGCCAGCAGCTCCGGGACTAGCGGGAGATGGGGGCCTTACAATGAGCAGTTCTTC. Its translation: CASSSGTSGRWGPYNEQFF.

The chain recombines TRBV7-3 with TRBJ2-3, with D tentatively TRBD2 (6 bases). Germline lookup yields CDR1 SGHTA and CDR2 FQGTGA. The length of the CDR3 is 17 residues. The ends were cut back, 2 bases at V and 3 bases at J, with 18 bases in the middle. The CDR3 sequence is CASSLVKAGTGTDTQYF. The CDR3 region has the DNA TGTGCCAGCAGCTTAGTAAAAGCCGGGACTGGAACAGATACGCAGTATTTT.

This chain connects TRBV7-9 to TRBJ2-7; unclear D gene. Trimming removed 3 bases from V and 3 bases from J, with 12 bases in between. The CDR3 is 14 amino acids. The germline CDR1 and CDR2 sequences are SEHNR and FQNEAQ (reference sequence). CDR3 protein: CASSFTGASYEQYF. The CDR3 DNA reads as TGTGCCAGCAGCTTTACGGGCGCGAGCTACGAGCAGTACTTC.

This chain links TRBV7-9 with TRBJ2-3, with 9 bases matching TRBD1. The germline V gene has CDR1 SEHNR and CDR2 FQNEAQ (reference sequence). The CDR3 covers 16 residues. Trimming at V came to 1 base and at J to 5 bases, leaving 7 bases not matched to a gene. The CDR3 protein is CASSLVTGGDGDTQYF. The CDR3 region has the DNA TGTGCCAGCAGCTTAGTTACAGGGGGCGATGGAGATACGCAGTATTTT. Variable domain in full (rest from reference TRBV7-9 and TRBJ2-3): DTGVSQNPRHKITKRGQNVTFRCDPISEHNRLYWYRQTLGQGPEFLTYFQNEAQLEKSRLLSDRFSAERPKGSFSTLEIQRTEQGDSAMYLCASSLVTGGDGDTQYFGPGTRLTVL.

This sequence joins TRBV19 and TRBJ1-1; 8 bases agree with TRBD1. V gave up 6 bases and J gave up 4 bases; unmatched junction bases: 4. This CDR3 contains 13 residues. The V gene's germline CDR1 is LNHDA and CDR2 SQIVND (reference sequence). CDR3 sequence (DNA): TGTGCCAGTAGCCAAGACAGGGGCACTGAAGCTTTCTTT. This gives the protein CASSQDRGTEAFF.

V gene TRBV28 combines with J gene TRBJ2-7; possible D gene TRBD2, 6 bases. The germline V gene encodes CDR1 MDHEN and CDR2 SYDVKM. The CDR3 runs to 14 residues. The V and J ends lost 6 bases and 4 bases respectively, with 16 bases between them. The CDR3 protein is CASSNPGLSYEQYF. CDR3 DNA sequence: TGTGCCAGCAGCAATCCGGGACTTTCTTACGAGCAGTACTTC.

The count of this clone is one. This chain joins TRBV19 and TRBJ2-7; D unresolved. This CDR3 has 13 residues. With 3 bases removed from V and 4 bases from J, the gap between germline ends came to 10 bases. The germline CDR1 and CDR2 sequences are LNHDA and SQIVND (reference sequence). The CDR3 sequence: CASSIYEGYEQYF. The CDR3 nucleotides read TGTGCCAGTAGTATCTACGAAGGGTACGAGCAGTACTTC.

This clone was found a few times. This rearrangement joins TRBV27 to TRBJ2-7; 7 nucleotides match TRBD2. This CDR3 region has 15 residues. V was pared by 5 bases and J by 2 bases, with 9 bases of the junction left unmatched. The germline gives CDR1 MNHEY, CDR2 SMNVEV (reference sequence). CDR3 nucleotides: TGTGCCAGCAGTACCCGGGACTACTCTACCTACGAGCAGTACTTC. It specifies CASSTRDYSTYEQYF.

V gene TRBV28 combines with J gene TRBJ2-1; TRBD1 aligns across 10 bases. This CDR3 region has 16 residues. Germline CDR1 is MDHEN and CDR2 is SYDVKM. Trimming took 4 bases from V and 3 from J; bases not matched to a gene: 6. This CDR3 reads CASSSPDRGYYNEQFF. The CDR3 DNA reads as TGTGCCAGCAGTTCCCCGGACAGGGGGTACTACAATGAGCAGTTCTTC.

The chain is built from TRBV9 and TRBJ2-7, with TRBD2 as a possible D gene (5 bases). V lost 0 bases to trimming and J lost 7 bases, with 14 bases between them. Germline V CDR1 and CDR2: SGDLS, YYNGEE. This CDR3 has 14 residues. The chain's CDR3 is CASSVVPSTTEQYF. The CDR3 nucleotides read TGTGCCAGCAGCGTAGTGCCCTCGACTACAGAGCAGTACTTC.

The chain recombines TRBV4-1 with TRBJ2-3; D not certain. Per the germline V gene, CDR1 is MGHRA and CDR2 is YSYEKL. Trimming left V 5 bases short and J 0 bases short, with 12 bases between. The CDR3 spans 15 residues. The CDR3 region is CASSEVATSTDTQYF. The DNA of the CDR3 is TGCGCCAGCAGCGAGGTGGCAACTAGCACAGATACGCAGTATTTT.

The rearrangement joins TRBV28 to TRBJ2-7; a weak D match, TRBD1 (5 bases). Germline-derived CDR1 and CDR2 are MDHEN and SYDVKM. Trimming left V 6 bases short and J 3 bases short, with 18 bases between. The CDR3 is 15 residues long. The DNA for the CDR3 is TGTGCCAGCAGCTGGGGCAATAGGATTCACTACGAGCAGTACTTC. Its translation: CASSWGNRIHYEQYF.

V and J are TRBV5-1 and TRBJ2-1; D may be TRBD1 or TRBD2 (5 bases each). V lost 0 bases to trimming and J lost 8 bases, with 9 bases between them. Germline V gene data show CDR1 as SGHRS and CDR2 as YFSETQ. The CDR3 extends over 13 amino acids. The DNA for the CDR3 is TGCGCCAGCAGCTTGGGAGGGGCCGATGAGCAGTTCTTC. Protein: CASSLGGADEQFF.

The rearrangement links TRBV5-1 to TRBJ2-1; D may be TRBD2 (6 bases). V was clipped by 5 bases and J by 4 bases, with 7 bases between them. This CDR3 region has 12 residues. The germline V gene has CDR1 SGHRS and CDR2 YFSETQ. DNA for the CDR3: TGCGCCAGCAGGGACTATTACAATGAGCAGTTCTTC. It yields the protein CASRDYYNEQFF.

The chain is built from TRBV15 and TRBJ2-7; TRBD2 matches 14 bases. V shed 5 bases and J 3 bases; nucleotides not matched to a gene: 3. The CDR3 is made up of 15 amino acids. CDR1 LNHNV and CDR2 YYDKDF come from the germline V gene (reference sequence). The CDR3 here is CATSGGTSGSYEQYF. For the CDR3, the DNA is TGTGCCACCAGCGGCGGGACTAGCGGGAGCTACGAGCAGTACTTC.